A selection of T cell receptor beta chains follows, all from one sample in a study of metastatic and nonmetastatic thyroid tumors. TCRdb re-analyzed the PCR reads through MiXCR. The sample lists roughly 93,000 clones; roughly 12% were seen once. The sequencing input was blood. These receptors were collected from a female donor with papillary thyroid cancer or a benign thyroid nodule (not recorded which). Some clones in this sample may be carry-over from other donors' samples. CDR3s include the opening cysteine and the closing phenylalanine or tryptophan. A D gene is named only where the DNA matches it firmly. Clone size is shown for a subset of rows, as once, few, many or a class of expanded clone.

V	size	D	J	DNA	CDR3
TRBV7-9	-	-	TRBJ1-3	TGTGCCAGCAGCTTAGTAGGGCTCTCTGGAAACACCATATATTTT	CASSLVGLSGNTIYF
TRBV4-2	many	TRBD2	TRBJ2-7	TGTGCCAGCAGCCAAGAAAGGAGACTAGCGGGGAGGGGTCTCGAGCAGTACTTC	CASSQERRLAGRGLEQYF
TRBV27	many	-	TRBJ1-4	TGTGCCAGCAGTTTATCCAGTGGGAATTATGAAAAACTGTTTTTT	CASSLSSGNYEKLFF
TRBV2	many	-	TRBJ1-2	TGTGCCAGCAGTGGACCGGAATGGGGCTACACCTTC	CASSGPEWGYTF
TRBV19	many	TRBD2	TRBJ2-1	TGTGCCAGTAGGGGGACAGCCAGGAGCGGGAGGGGCAATGAGCAGTTCTTC	CASRGTARSGRGNEQFF
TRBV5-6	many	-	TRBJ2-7	TGTGCCAGCAGCTCAAAGAGGACAGACCGGGACGAGCAGTACTTC	CASSSKRTDRDEQYF
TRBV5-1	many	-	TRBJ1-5	TGCGCCAGCAGCTTGGAAGGGGCGGACTATCAGCCCCAGCATTTT	CASSLEGADYQPQHF
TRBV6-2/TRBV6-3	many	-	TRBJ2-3	TGTGCCAGCAGTTACTCGAAGGGTGACGGAAGGAGCACAGATACGCAGTATTTT	CASSYSKGDGRSTDTQYF
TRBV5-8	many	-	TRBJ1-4	TGTGCCAGCAGCTTGGCCGGGACGGGAGGAGGCGAAAAACTGTTTTTT	CASSLAGTGGGEKLFF
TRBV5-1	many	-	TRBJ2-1	TGCGCCAGCAGTAGAAGTCTCTCCTACAATGAGCAGTTCTTC	CASSRSLSYNEQFF
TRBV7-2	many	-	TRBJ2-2	TGTGCCAGCAGCTTAACGAACACCGGGGAGCTGTTTTTT	CASSLTNTGELFF
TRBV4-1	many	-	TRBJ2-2	TGCGCCAGCAGCCAAGAAGAACTAGCTAGCGGGGAGCTGTTTTTT	CASSQEELASGELFF
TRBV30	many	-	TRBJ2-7	TGTGCCTGGAGCCCACAAGGGCTAGAGCAGTACTTC	CAWSPQGLEQYF
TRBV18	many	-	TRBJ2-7	TGTGCCAGCTCACCACGGACGGACGGCTACGAGCAGTACTTC	CASSPRTDGYEQYF
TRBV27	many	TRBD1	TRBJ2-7	TGTGCCAGCAGTTCCGGGACAGGGGAATACGAGCAGTACTTC	CASSSGTGEYEQYF
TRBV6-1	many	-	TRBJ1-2	TGTGCCAGCAGTGAAACATACAACGATGGCTACACCTTC	CASSETYNDGYTF
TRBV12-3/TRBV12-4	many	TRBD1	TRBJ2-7	TGTGCCAGCAGGCAAATAGGGGGCGGCGAGCAGTACTTC	CASRQIGGGEQYF
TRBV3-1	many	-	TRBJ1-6	TGTGCCAGCAGCCAAGTTCGGGATTCACCCCTCCACTTT	CASSQVRDSPLHF
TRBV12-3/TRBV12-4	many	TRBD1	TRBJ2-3	TGTGCCAGCAATGACAGGGGGACTACCCTTGGGTATTTT	CASNDRGTTLGYF
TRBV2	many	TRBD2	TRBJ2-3	TGTGCCAGCTCCGAGGGAGGGCCCACAGATACGCAGTATTTT	CASSEGGPTDTQYF
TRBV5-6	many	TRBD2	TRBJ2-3	TGTGCCAGCAGCTCTAGCGGGAAGGCAGATACGCAGTATTTT	CASSSSGKADTQYF
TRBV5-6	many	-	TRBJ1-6	TGTGCCAGCAGCCTGGGTCCTAATTCACCCCTCCACTTT	CASSLGPNSPLHF
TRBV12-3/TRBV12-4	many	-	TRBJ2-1	TGTGCCAGCAGCCGAACAGGATGGAACAATGAGCAGTTCTTC	CASSRTGWNNEQFF
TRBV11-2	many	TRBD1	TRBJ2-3	TGTGCCAGCAGTTCGAGGGACAGAGGACCCGGGGCGCAGTATTTT	CASSSRDRGPGAQYF
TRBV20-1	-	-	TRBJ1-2	TGCAGTGCTAGTTTAGACACCCTGTTGGGGGGCTACACCTTT	CSASLDTLLGGYTF
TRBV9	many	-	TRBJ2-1	TGTGCCAGCAGCGTAGAGGGCGGGGGCACCTACAATGAGCAGTTCTTC	CASSVEGGGTYNEQFF
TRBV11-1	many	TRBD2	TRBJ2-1	TGTGCCAGCAGCTTAGTTTCGCTAGCGGGAAATGAGCAGTTCTTC	CASSLVSLAGNEQFF
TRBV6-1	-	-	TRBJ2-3	TGTGCCAGCAGTGTGGGGGCGGGGGAGGGTACGCAGTATTTT	CASSVGAGEGTQYF
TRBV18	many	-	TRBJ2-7	TGTGCCAGCTCACCACAGGGGGGACACTACGAGCAGTACTTC	CASSPQGGHYEQYF
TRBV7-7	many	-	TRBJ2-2	TGTGCTAGCAGCCCCAGGAACACCGGGGAGCTGTTTTTT	CASSPRNTGELFF
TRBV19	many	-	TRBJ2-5	TGTGCCAGTAGCAGGGGGGGAGAGACCCAGTACTTC	CASSRGGETQYF
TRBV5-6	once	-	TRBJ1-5	TGTGCCAGCAGCTCGGGACTGTATAGCAATCAGCCCCAGCATTTT	CASSSGLYSNQPQHF
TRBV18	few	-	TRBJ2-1	TGTGCCAGCTCACCTGGGGTTAGTCTCAATGAGCAATTCTTC	CASSPGVSLNEQFF
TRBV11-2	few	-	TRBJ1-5	TGTGCCAGCAGCCTTTTCACCAATCAGCCCCAGCATTTT	CASSLFTNQPQHF
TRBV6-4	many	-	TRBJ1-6	TGTGCCAGCAGTGAACGGCTAATAGTAAGCTCCTATAATTCACCCCTCCACTTT	CASSERLIVSSYNSPLHF
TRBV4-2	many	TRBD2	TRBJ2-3	TGTGCCAGCAGCCAAGATAACAGCGGGAGGGCCCGGGATACGCAGTATTTT	CASSQDNSGRARDTQYF
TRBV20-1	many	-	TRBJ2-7	TGCAGTGCTAGAAGCGACAGTGGGGCCTACGAGCAGTACTTC	CSARSDSGAYEQYF
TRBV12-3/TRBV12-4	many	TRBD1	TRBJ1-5	TGTGCCAGCAGCAGGGACAGAAATCAGCCCCAGCATTTT	CASSRDRNQPQHF
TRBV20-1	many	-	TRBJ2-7	TGCAGTGCTAACCGGGACCTCACCTACGAGCAGTACTTC	CSANRDLTYEQYF
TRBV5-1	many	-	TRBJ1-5	TGCGCCAGCAGCTTGGACCCAAGCAATCAGCCCCAGCATTTT	CASSLDPSNQPQHF
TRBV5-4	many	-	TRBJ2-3	TGTGCCAGCAGCTGGGGGGAGGCCCGCACAGATACGCAGTATTTT	CASSWGEARTDTQYF
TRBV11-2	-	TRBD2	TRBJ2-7	TGTGCCAACAGCTTAGCAGCGGGAGGAGGCGAGCAGTACTTC	CANSLAAGGGEQYF
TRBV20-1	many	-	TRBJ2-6	TGCAGCGGCGCCCCCACCGGGGCCAACGTCCTGACTTTC	CSGAPTGANVLTF
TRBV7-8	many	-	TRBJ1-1	TGTGCCAGCAGCTTAGCTCCCCGTCGTACTGAAGCTTTCTTT	CASSLAPRRTEAFF
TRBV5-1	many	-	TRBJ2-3	TGCGCCAGCAGTCCGGAGAGGGGAACAGATACGCAGTATTTT	CASSPERGTDTQYF
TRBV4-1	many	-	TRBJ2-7	TGCGCCAGCAGCCAAGATGAGAGTGGGGGCGCGTACGAGCAGTACTTC	CASSQDESGGAYEQYF
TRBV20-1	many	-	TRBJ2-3	TGCAGTGCTAGTCTTACAACTAGCACAGATACGCAGTATTTT	CSASLTTSTDTQYF
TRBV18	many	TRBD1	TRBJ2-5	TGTGCCAGCTCACCCATCGGGACAGGACCTTACCAAGAGACCCAGTACTTC	CASSPIGTGPYQETQYF
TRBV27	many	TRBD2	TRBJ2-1	TGTGCCAGCAGTTTCACTAGCGGATACTACAATGAGCAGTTCTTC	CASSFTSGYYNEQFF
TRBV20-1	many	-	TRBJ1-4	TGCAGTGCTCCGTCCCTTAAGGAAGCCTATAATGAAAAACTGTTTTTT	CSAPSLKEAYNEKLFF
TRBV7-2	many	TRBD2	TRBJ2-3	TGTGCCAGCAGCTTAGGGACTAGCGGGGGCACAGATACGCAGTATTTT	CASSLGTSGGTDTQYF
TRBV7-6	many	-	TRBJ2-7	TGTGCCAGCAGCTTAGCAGGGGCCTACGAGCAGTACTTC	CASSLAGAYEQYF
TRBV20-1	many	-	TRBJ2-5	TGCAGCCCTAAGGGGGGATTGGAGACCCAGTACTTC	CSPKGGLETQYF
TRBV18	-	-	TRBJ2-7	TGTGCCAGCTCACCCCGGGACGACCTCTACGAGCAGTACTTC	CASSPRDDLYEQYF
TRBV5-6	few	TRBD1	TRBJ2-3	TGTGCCAGCCGCCGACAGGGTAGCACAGATACGCAGTATTTT	CASRRQGSTDTQYF